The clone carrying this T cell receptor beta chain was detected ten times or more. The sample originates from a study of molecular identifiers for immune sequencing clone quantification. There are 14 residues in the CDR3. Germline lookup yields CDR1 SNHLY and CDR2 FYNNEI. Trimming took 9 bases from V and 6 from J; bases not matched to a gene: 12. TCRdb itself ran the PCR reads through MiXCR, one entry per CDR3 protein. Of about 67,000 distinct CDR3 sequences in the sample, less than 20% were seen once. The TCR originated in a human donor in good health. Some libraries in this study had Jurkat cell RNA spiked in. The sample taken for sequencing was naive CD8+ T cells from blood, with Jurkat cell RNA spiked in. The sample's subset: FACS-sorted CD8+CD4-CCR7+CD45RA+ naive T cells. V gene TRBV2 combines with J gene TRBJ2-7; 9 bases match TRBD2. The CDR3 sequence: CASRNSGSRGEQYF. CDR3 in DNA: TGTGCCAGTCGAAATAGCGGGAGCCGTGGCGAGCAGTACTTC.